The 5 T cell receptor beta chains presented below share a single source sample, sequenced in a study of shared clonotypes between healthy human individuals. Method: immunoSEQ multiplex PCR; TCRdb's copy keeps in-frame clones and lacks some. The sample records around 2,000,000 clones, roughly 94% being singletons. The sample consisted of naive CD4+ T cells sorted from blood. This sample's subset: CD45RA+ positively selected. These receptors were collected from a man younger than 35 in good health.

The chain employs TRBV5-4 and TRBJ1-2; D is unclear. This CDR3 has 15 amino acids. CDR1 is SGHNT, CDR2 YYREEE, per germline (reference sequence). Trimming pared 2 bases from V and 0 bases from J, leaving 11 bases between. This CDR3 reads CASSFGGPTNYGYTF. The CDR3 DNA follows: TGTGCCAGCAGCTTTGGAGGGCCGACTAACTATGGCTACACCTTC.

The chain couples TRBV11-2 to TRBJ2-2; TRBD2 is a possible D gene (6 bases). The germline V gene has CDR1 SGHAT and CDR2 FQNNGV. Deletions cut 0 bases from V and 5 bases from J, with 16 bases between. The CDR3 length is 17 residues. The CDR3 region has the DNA TGTGCCAGCAGCTTAGAGTCGAGGAAGGGAGGAACCGGGGAGCTGTTTTTT. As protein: CASSLESRKGGTGELFF.

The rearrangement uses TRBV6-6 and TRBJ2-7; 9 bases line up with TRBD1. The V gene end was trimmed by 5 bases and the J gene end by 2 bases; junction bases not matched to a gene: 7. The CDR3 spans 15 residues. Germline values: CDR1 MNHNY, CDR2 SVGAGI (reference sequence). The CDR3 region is CASSNTGGAPYEQYF. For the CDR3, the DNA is TGTGCCAGCAGTAACACAGGGGGCGCGCCCTACGAGCAGTACTTC.

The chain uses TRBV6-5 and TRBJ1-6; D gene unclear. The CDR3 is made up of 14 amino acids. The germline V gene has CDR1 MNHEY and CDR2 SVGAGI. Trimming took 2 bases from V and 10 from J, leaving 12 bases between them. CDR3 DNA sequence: TGTGCCAGCAGTTACGGGGATTATGGGTCACCCCTCCACTTT. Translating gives CASSYGDYGSPLHF.

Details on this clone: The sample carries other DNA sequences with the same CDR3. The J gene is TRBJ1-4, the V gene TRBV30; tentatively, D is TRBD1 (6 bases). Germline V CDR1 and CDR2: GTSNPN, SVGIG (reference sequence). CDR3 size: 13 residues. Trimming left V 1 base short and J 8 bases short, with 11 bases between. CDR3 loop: CAWSAQGREKLFF. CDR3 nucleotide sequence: TGTGCCTGGAGTGCGCAGGGGCGGGAAAAACTGTTTTTT.